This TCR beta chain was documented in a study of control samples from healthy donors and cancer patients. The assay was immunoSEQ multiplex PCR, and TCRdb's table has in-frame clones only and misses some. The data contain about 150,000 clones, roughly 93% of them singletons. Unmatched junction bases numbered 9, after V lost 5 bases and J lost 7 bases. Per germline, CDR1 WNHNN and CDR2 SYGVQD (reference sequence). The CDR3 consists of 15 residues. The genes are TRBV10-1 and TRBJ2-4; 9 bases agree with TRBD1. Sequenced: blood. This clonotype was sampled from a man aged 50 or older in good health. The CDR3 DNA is TGCGCCAGCAGTTCCACCGGGACAGGGAAGAACATTCAGTACTTC. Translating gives CASSSTGTGKNIQYF.